This T cell receptor beta chain was sequenced for a study of T cells in Graves' hyperthyroidism and ophthalmopathy. Amplification targeted TCR beta CDR3 regions from RNA transcripts. HTBI primers drove first-round RT-PCR of the TCR CDR3. TCRdb reanalysed the multiplex PCR reads using MiXCR and keeps one entry per CDR3 protein. The sample contains under 300,000 distinct CDR3 sequences, 25% to 30% of which appear only once. The CDR3 has 16 amino acids. CDR1 LNHDA and CDR2 SQIVND come from the germline V gene (reference sequence). V shed 5 bases and J shed 0 bases, with 14 bases lying between them. This clonotype was counted many times. What it binds is not known. Study results and limitations: Blood held most thyroid clonotypes expanded above 0.001 frequency.

This chain joins TRBV19 and TRBJ1-5; a weak D match, TRBD1 (5 bases). The sample comprised blood. The TCR was taken from a man aged 35 to 55 with Graves' hyperthyroidism that later progressed to Graves' ophthalmopathy. In nucleotides, the CDR3 is TGTGCCAGTAGTGCTCAGACAGACTATAGCAATCAGCCCCAGCATTTT. This encodes CASSAQTDYSNQPQHF. The variable domain in full, completed from reference TRBV19 and TRBJ1-5, reads DGGITQSPKYLFRKEGQNVTLSCEQNLNHDAMYWYRQDPGQGLRLIYYSQIVNDFQKGDIAEGYSVSREKKESFPLTVTSAQKNPTAFYLCASSAQTDYSNQPQHFGDGTRLSIL.